This TCR beta chain came from a study of technical replicates of blood from several donors. V lost 2 bases, J lost 2 bases, and 4 bases stayed unmatched. CDR3 length equals 15 residues. Per the germline V gene, CDR1 is WNHNN and CDR2 is SYGVQD (reference sequence). Clones were sequenced by immunoSEQ multiplex PCR, and TCRdb holds only the in-frame ones, with some missing. Of roughly 73,000 clones in the sample, roughly 93% are singletons; the top ten hold 0.2% to 0.3%. This receptor was taken from a human donor in good health. Sequenced sample: T cells isolated from PBMCs. The chain links TRBV10-1 to TRBJ2-7, with 9 bases that match TRBD2. The CDR3 DNA reads TGCGCCAGCAGTGAGCTAGCGGGAAACGCCTACGAGCAGTACTTC. Amino acid sequence: CASSELAGNAYEQYF.